This TCR beta chain was obtained from a study of T cells in Graves' hyperthyroidism and ophthalmopathy. Diagnostic assessment was based on clinical symptoms, serum thyroxine and TRAb, thyroid ultrasound and orbital computed tomography. As regards this clonotype: A read error may explain this, as a much larger clone is one base away.

Germline V gives CDR1 MGHDK, CDR2 SYGVNS. The CDR3 totals 14 residues. Amplified TCR beta CDR3 regions came from RNA transcripts. Carried out on the TCR CDR3, a first-round RT-PCR used the HTBI primer set. TCRdb itself ran the multiplex PCR reads through MiXCR, one entry per CDR3 protein. The table lists a few hundred thousand distinct CDR3 sequences, roughly 15% of them singletons. The sequenced material came from blood. V is TRBV25-1 and J is TRBJ2-5; 8 bases are a match to TRBD2. This sequence originates from a woman aged 25-40 years with Graves' ophthalmopathy. The CDR3 nucleotides read TGTGTCAGCAGCTGGGGCGGGGGGTATGAGACCCAGTACTTC. It yields the protein CVSSWGGGYETQYF.